A selection of T cell receptor beta chains follows, all from one sample in a study of OX40 agonist ivuxolimab in advanced cancers. Clones were sequenced by immunoSEQ multiplex PCR, and TCRdb holds only the in-frame ones, with some missing. The sample has about 80,000 clones; around four fifths are singletons. The sample in question was CD4+ or CD8+ T cells sorted from blood, obtained in a trial of the OX40 agonist ivuxolimab. The receptors were sampled from an adult with an advanced solid tumor such as melanoma, head and neck, liver or kidney cancer. The CDR3 runs from the conserved cysteine through the conserved F or W. Fields, in order: D gene, J gene, V gene, clone size, CDR3 DNA, CDR3 protein. D genes are given only for firm matches. Size values are once, few and many counts, or a class for expanded clones, and some rows have none.

d_call: TRBD1
j_call: TRBJ2-2
v_call: TRBV18
clone_size: -
cdr3_nt: TGTGCCAGCTCACCACTGGGGACAGGGGACACCGGGGAGCTGTTTTTT
cdr3_aa: CASSPLGTGDTGELFF

d_call: -
j_call: TRBJ2-7
v_call: TRBV6-5
clone_size: -
cdr3_nt: TGTGCCAGCAGGCCCGGAGGGCTATACGAGCAGTACTTC
cdr3_aa: CASRPGGLYEQYF

d_call: -
j_call: TRBJ2-7
v_call: TRBV19
clone_size: -
cdr3_nt: TGTGCCAGTAGTAAGGGGAGGCAGTTCTACGAGCAGTACTTC
cdr3_aa: CASSKGRQFYEQYF

d_call: -
j_call: TRBJ2-6
v_call: TRBV14
clone_size: few
cdr3_nt: TGTGCCAGCAGCCTTATGTCTGGGGCCAACGTCCTGACTTTC
cdr3_aa: CASSLMSGANVLTF

d_call: -
j_call: TRBJ1-5
v_call: TRBV30
clone_size: once
cdr3_nt: TGTGCCTGGAGCGCACAGGGCGGCAATCAGCCCCAGCATTTT
cdr3_aa: CAWSAQGGNQPQHF

d_call: TRBD1
j_call: TRBJ2-2
v_call: TRBV19
clone_size: -
cdr3_nt: TGTGCCAGTACCCCTCGGACAGGGGGCCACGGGGAGCTGTTTTTT
cdr3_aa: CASTPRTGGHGELFF

d_call: -
j_call: TRBJ2-7
v_call: TRBV6-5
clone_size: -
cdr3_nt: TGTGCCAGCAGCCTAGACGGGGGCTCCTGGGAGCAGTACTTC
cdr3_aa: CASSLDGGSWEQYF

d_call: TRBD1
j_call: TRBJ1-4
v_call: TRBV14
clone_size: -
cdr3_nt: TGTGCCAGCAGCCTGGGACAGCTTCTTGTCGGTGAAAAACTGTTTTTT
cdr3_aa: CASSLGQLLVGEKLFF

d_call: TRBD2
j_call: TRBJ2-7
v_call: TRBV7-8
clone_size: -
cdr3_nt: TGTGCCAGCAGCAGGGGACTAACCTTGGGCTACGAGCAGTACTTC
cdr3_aa: CASSRGLTLGYEQYF

d_call: TRBD1
j_call: TRBJ1-3
v_call: TRBV7-9
clone_size: -
cdr3_nt: TGTGCCAGCAGTCCCCAGGGGGCTAGCTCTGGAAACACCATATATTTT
cdr3_aa: CASSPQGASSGNTIYF

d_call: TRBD1
j_call: TRBJ1-4
v_call: TRBV7-6
clone_size: few
cdr3_nt: TGTGCCAGCAGCTTAGTACCAGCAGGGGGCACGGAAAAACTGTTTTTT
cdr3_aa: CASSLVPAGGTEKLFF

d_call: -
j_call: TRBJ1-2
v_call: TRBV25-1
clone_size: -
cdr3_nt: TGTGCCAGTAACGGTCCCGCCGGAGGCTACACCTTC
cdr3_aa: CASNGPAGGYTF

d_call: TRBD1
j_call: TRBJ1-3
v_call: TRBV18
clone_size: -
cdr3_nt: TGTGCCAGCTCACCACCTCAGGGACAGGGCCCTGGAAACACCATATATTTT
cdr3_aa: CASSPPQGQGPGNTIYF

d_call: TRBD1
j_call: TRBJ1-1
v_call: TRBV10-3
clone_size: once
cdr3_nt: TGTGCCATCAGTGACCCGCTCCGGGACAGGGGAGTGGGGCACACTGAAGCTTTCTTT
cdr3_aa: CAISDPLRDRGVGHTEAFF

d_call: -
j_call: TRBJ1-4
v_call: TRBV2
clone_size: -
cdr3_nt: TGTGCCAGCTGTGGGGCTGGGGGGAGTGAAAAACTGTTTTTT
cdr3_aa: CASCGAGGSEKLFF

d_call: -
j_call: TRBJ1-2
v_call: TRBV5-6
clone_size: -
cdr3_nt: TGTGCCAGCAGCTTGCTGGGGGGTGGCTACACCTTC
cdr3_aa: CASSLLGGGYTF

d_call: -
j_call: TRBJ1-5
v_call: TRBV7-8
clone_size: -
cdr3_nt: TGTGCCAGCAATCGAGGGGCAGCAAATAGCAATCAGCCCCAGCATTTT
cdr3_aa: CASNRGAANSNQPQHF

d_call: TRBD2
j_call: TRBJ2-1
v_call: TRBV7-9
clone_size: -
cdr3_nt: TGTGCCAGCAGCTTGGCGGGAGGTCGGGATGAGCAGTTCTTC
cdr3_aa: CASSLAGGRDEQFF

d_call: -
j_call: TRBJ2-7
v_call: TRBV5-1
clone_size: once
cdr3_nt: TGCGCCAGCAGCTCCCTACAGGGTAGGTCCTACGAGCAGTACTTC
cdr3_aa: CASSSLQGRSYEQYF

d_call: -
j_call: TRBJ2-1
v_call: TRBV5-1
clone_size: -
cdr3_nt: TGCGCCAGCTGTATCACTCCACAAGGGGGTAATGAGCAGTTCTTC
cdr3_aa: CASCITPQGGNEQFF

d_call: -
j_call: TRBJ2-1
v_call: TRBV6-6
clone_size: -
cdr3_nt: TGTGCCAGCAGTTACAAGGCCAACAATGAGCAGTTCTTC
cdr3_aa: CASSYKANNEQFF

d_call: -
j_call: TRBJ2-7
v_call: TRBV5-6
clone_size: once
cdr3_nt: TGTGCCAGCAGGGACCCGGGCGCAAACCTCGAGCAGTACTTC
cdr3_aa: CASRDPGANLEQYF

d_call: -
j_call: TRBJ2-7
v_call: TRBV2
clone_size: -
cdr3_nt: TGTGCCAGCAGGGACAGCTCCTACGAGCAGTACTTC
cdr3_aa: CASRDSSYEQYF

d_call: TRBD2
j_call: TRBJ2-1
v_call: TRBV7-9
clone_size: once
cdr3_nt: TGTGCCAGCAGCCCGGGACTAGCGGGAGGAGGGGATGAGCAGTTCTTC
cdr3_aa: CASSPGLAGGGDEQFF

d_call: -
j_call: TRBJ1-3
v_call: TRBV7-2
clone_size: -
cdr3_nt: TGTGCCAGCAGCTTCGGGGCTGGAAACACCATATATTTT
cdr3_aa: CASSFGAGNTIYF

d_call: -
j_call: TRBJ1-6
v_call: TRBV28
clone_size: -
cdr3_nt: TGTGCCAGCAGTTCGTATAATTCACCCCTCCACTTT
cdr3_aa: CASSSYNSPLHF

d_call: TRBD2
j_call: TRBJ2-2
v_call: TRBV5-1
clone_size: -
cdr3_nt: TGCGCCAGCAAAAGGACTAGCGGGAGTACCGGGGAGCTGTTTTTT
cdr3_aa: CASKRTSGSTGELFF

d_call: -
j_call: TRBJ1-5
v_call: TRBV5-4
clone_size: -
cdr3_nt: TGTGCCAGCAGCTCAGGGTTATATCAGCCCCAGCATTTT
cdr3_aa: CASSSGLYQPQHF

d_call: TRBD1
j_call: TRBJ2-2
v_call: TRBV18
clone_size: -
cdr3_nt: TGTGCCAGCCCGTCGACAGGGGTGAACACCGGGGAGCTGTTTTTT
cdr3_aa: CASPSTGVNTGELFF

d_call: -
j_call: TRBJ2-1
v_call: TRBV10-3
clone_size: -
cdr3_nt: TGTGCCATCAGTGAGGACTTGGGATACAATGAGCAGTTCTTC
cdr3_aa: CAISEDLGYNEQFF

d_call: -
j_call: TRBJ1-1
v_call: TRBV18
clone_size: -
cdr3_nt: TGTGCCAGCTCACCAGGCTCAGGACCTGAGAACACTGAAGCTTTCTTT
cdr3_aa: CASSPGSGPENTEAFF

d_call: TRBD2
j_call: TRBJ2-1
v_call: TRBV5-6
clone_size: -
cdr3_nt: TGTGCCAGCAGCTTGGAGGTGCTAGCGGCTTACAATGAGCAGTTCTTC
cdr3_aa: CASSLEVLAAYNEQFF

d_call: -
j_call: TRBJ2-7
v_call: TRBV6-5
clone_size: -
cdr3_nt: TGTGCCAGCAGTTACTCGAGGGGAACGGTACTCTACGAGCAGTACTTC
cdr3_aa: CASSYSRGTVLYEQYF

d_call: TRBD2
j_call: TRBJ2-1
v_call: TRBV15
clone_size: few
cdr3_nt: TGTGCCACCAGCAGAGATTGGGGGGACCCGGGACTAGCGGTATACAATGAGCAGTTCTTC
cdr3_aa: CATSRDWGDPGLAVYNEQFF

d_call: TRBD1
j_call: TRBJ2-7
v_call: TRBV10-1
clone_size: few
cdr3_nt: TGCGCCAGCAGTCCTTCGGGACAGTCCTCCTACGAGCAGTACTTC
cdr3_aa: CASSPSGQSSYEQYF

d_call: -
j_call: TRBJ2-5
v_call: TRBV29-1
clone_size: -
cdr3_nt: TGCAGCGTTGCGGGACAACAAGAGACCCAGTACTTC
cdr3_aa: CSVAGQQETQYF

d_call: -
j_call: TRBJ1-2
v_call: TRBV30
clone_size: -
cdr3_nt: TGTGCCTGGAGTGGGGGACCCGAGGGAGGCTACACCTTC
cdr3_aa: CAWSGGPEGGYTF

d_call: TRBD1
j_call: TRBJ2-6
v_call: TRBV5-1
clone_size: -
cdr3_nt: TGCGCCAGCAGCGCCCGGGACAGGCTGAGCTCTGGGGCCAACGTCCTGACTTTC
cdr3_aa: CASSARDRLSSGANVLTF

d_call: TRBD1
j_call: TRBJ2-7
v_call: TRBV7-9
clone_size: -
cdr3_nt: TGTGCCAGCAGCTTGACAGGGGTAGAGCAGTACTTC
cdr3_aa: CASSLTGVEQYF

d_call: -
j_call: TRBJ1-1
v_call: TRBV7-2
clone_size: once
cdr3_nt: TGTGCCAGCAGCTTAAGTGGCCAGAACACTGAAGCTTTCTTT
cdr3_aa: CASSLSGQNTEAFF

d_call: TRBD2
j_call: TRBJ2-7
v_call: TRBV5-1
clone_size: -
cdr3_nt: TGCGCCAGCAGCTTACGCACGGGGGGGGTCGCCTACGAGCAGTACTTC
cdr3_aa: CASSLRTGGVAYEQYF

d_call: -
j_call: TRBJ2-1
v_call: TRBV2
clone_size: -
cdr3_nt: TGTGCCAGCAGTGTCCGGGTGGGCAATGAGCAGTTCTTC
cdr3_aa: CASSVRVGNEQFF

d_call: -
j_call: TRBJ2-5
v_call: TRBV2
clone_size: -
cdr3_nt: TGTGCCAGCAGTACCGAGCGGCAAGAGACCCAGTACTTC
cdr3_aa: CASSTERQETQYF

d_call: -
j_call: TRBJ1-4
v_call: TRBV30
clone_size: -
cdr3_nt: TGTGCCTGGAGTGAGGCAGGGGCGTGGGGTGAAAAACTGTTTTTT
cdr3_aa: CAWSEAGAWGEKLFF

d_call: TRBD2
j_call: TRBJ2-4
v_call: TRBV4-3
clone_size: once
cdr3_nt: TGCGCCAGCAGCCAAGGACTAGCGGGGGGGAGAAACATTCAGTACTTC
cdr3_aa: CASSQGLAGGRNIQYF

d_call: TRBD1
j_call: TRBJ2-7
v_call: TRBV5-1
clone_size: -
cdr3_nt: TGCGCCAGCAGCTTGGACCGGACAGGGAGAAGGTACGAGCAGTACTTC
cdr3_aa: CASSLDRTGRRYEQYF

d_call: -
j_call: TRBJ1-6
v_call: TRBV30
clone_size: -
cdr3_nt: TGTGCCTCCATAACAGGGTTCTCACCCCTCCACTTT
cdr3_aa: CASITGFSPLHF

d_call: TRBD1
j_call: TRBJ1-6
v_call: TRBV25-1
clone_size: -
cdr3_nt: TGTGCCAGCAGTGGGACAGGGGTAAGCTCCTATAATTCACCCCTCCACTTT
cdr3_aa: CASSGTGVSSYNSPLHF

d_call: -
j_call: TRBJ1-2
v_call: TRBV18
clone_size: -
cdr3_nt: TGTGCCAGCGAGCCCGCAGGGTTTTCCTCTGGCTACACCTTC
cdr3_aa: CASEPAGFSSGYTF

d_call: TRBD1
j_call: TRBJ2-3
v_call: TRBV4-3
clone_size: -
cdr3_nt: TGCGCCAGCAGCCTTGGAGCCAGGGGGACAATGGGTACGCAGTATTTT
cdr3_aa: CASSLGARGTMGTQYF

d_call: TRBD1
j_call: TRBJ1-6
v_call: TRBV30
clone_size: -
cdr3_nt: TGTGCCTGGGGGACAGGGAGCAATTCACCCCTCCACTTT
cdr3_aa: CAWGTGSNSPLHF

d_call: TRBD2
j_call: TRBJ2-7
v_call: TRBV2
clone_size: -
cdr3_nt: TGTGCCAGCTGGGTCGGGGGGGCCTACGAGCAGTACTTC
cdr3_aa: CASWVGGAYEQYF

d_call: -
j_call: TRBJ2-5
v_call: TRBV7-9
clone_size: -
cdr3_nt: TGTGCCAGCAGCTTAGAACTAGAAGAAGAGACCCAGTACTTC
cdr3_aa: CASSLELEEETQYF

d_call: TRBD2
j_call: TRBJ2-3
v_call: TRBV7-2
clone_size: -
cdr3_nt: TGTGCCAGCAGAATAGCGGGGGGGCCGATAGATACGCAGTATTTT
cdr3_aa: CASRIAGGPIDTQYF

d_call: TRBD2
j_call: TRBJ2-1
v_call: TRBV5-1
clone_size: -
cdr3_nt: TGCGCCAGCAGCATAGAACCGTCTAGCGGGGCGCCCAATGAGCAGTTCTTC
cdr3_aa: CASSIEPSSGAPNEQFF

d_call: -
j_call: TRBJ2-1
v_call: TRBV30
clone_size: -
cdr3_nt: TGTGCCTGGAGTGTACTCCGGGGGAATGAGCAGTTCTTC
cdr3_aa: CAWSVLRGNEQFF

d_call: -
j_call: TRBJ1-2
v_call: TRBV25-1
clone_size: -
cdr3_nt: TGTGCCAGCAGTGAATCTGGGGGTTCCTATGGCTACACCTTC
cdr3_aa: CASSESGGSYGYTF

d_call: -
j_call: TRBJ1-5
v_call: TRBV5-8
clone_size: -
cdr3_nt: TGTGCCAGCAGCTTGGGGTCCAGAGTGCCCCAGCATTTT
cdr3_aa: CASSLGSRVPQHF

d_call: -
j_call: TRBJ2-2
v_call: TRBV30
clone_size: -
cdr3_nt: TGTGCCTGGAAATTGCTGGGGGTTAGCGGGGAGCTGTTTTTT
cdr3_aa: CAWKLLGVSGELFF

d_call: -
j_call: TRBJ1-2
v_call: TRBV6-5
clone_size: -
cdr3_nt: TGTGCCAGCAGTCGAGAGGGGGTCACGAAAGGCTACACCTTC
cdr3_aa: CASSREGVTKGYTF